This is a list of T cell receptor beta chains from one sample in a study of early T cells in non-severe SARS-CoV-2 infection. TCRdb recomputed calls from the 5' RACE reads with MiXCR, one row per CDR3 protein. The table records about 45,000 distinct CDR3 sequences, about 9.9% of them present only once. The material sequenced was whole blood. These receptors all come from an adult who was a healthcare worker with PCR-confirmed SARS-CoV-2 infection or an uninfected control (not recorded which). The CDR3 runs from the conserved cysteine through the conserved F or W. Fields, in order: J gene, clone size, D gene, V gene, CDR3 DNA, CDR3 protein. D genes are given only for firm matches. Rows may omit the clone size; those that give it use once, few, many or a size class.

>TRBJ2-7|.|.|TRBV27
TGTGCCAGCAGCGTAGACGGGCCCTACGAGCAGTACTTC
CASSVDGPYEQYF
>TRBJ1-1|many|TRBD1|TRBV6-5
TGTGCCAGCAGAAAACAGGGGTCCGTCACTGAAGCTTTCTTT
CASRKQGSVTEAFF
>TRBJ2-1|few|TRBD1|TRBV27
TGTGCCAGCACCCCCGGGACAGGACTGTACAATGAGCAGTTCTTC
CASTPGTGLYNEQFF
>TRBJ2-7|.|TRBD1|TRBV6-5
TGTGCCAGCAGTTACCTGCGACAGGGGGCGTCTGAGCAGTACTTC
CASSYLRQGASEQYF
>TRBJ2-1|many|.|TRBV2
TGTGCCAGCGAAAAGGGGGCGGGAGATGAGCAGTTCTTC
CASEKGAGDEQFF
>TRBJ2-3|few|TRBD1|TRBV27
TGTGCCAGCGGGGACAGGGGTCCGGGGGATACGCAGTATTTT
CASGDRGPGDTQYF
>TRBJ2-7|many|TRBD2|TRBV2
TGTGCCAGCAGTGAAGTGATAGCGGGAGGGTACGAGCAGTACTTC
CASSEVIAGGYEQYF
>TRBJ1-5|many|.|TRBV14
TGTGCCAGCAGCCAAGGAGGGGGCAATCAGCCCCAGCATTTT
CASSQGGGNQPQHF
>TRBJ2-1|.|.|TRBV20-1
TGCAGTGCTAGAGACGGCCTAGATAACAATGAGCAGTTCTTC
CSARDGLDNNEQFF
>TRBJ2-2|.|.|TRBV7-2
TGTGCCAGCAGCTTAGCGAGGACCTTCGGGGAGCTGTTTTTT
CASSLARTFGELFF
>TRBJ1-6|few|.|TRBV28
TGTGCCAGTACCCCCGGGGATTCACCCCTCCACTTT
CASTPGDSPLHF
>TRBJ1-2|many|TRBD1|TRBV28
TGTGCCAGCAGGGGATTGGACAGGAGCTATGGCTACACCTTC
CASRGLDRSYGYTF
>TRBJ2-7|once|TRBD1|TRBV7-9
TGTGCCAGCAGCTTACTGGGGACAGGGACCTACGAGCAGTACTTC
CASSLLGTGTYEQYF
>TRBJ2-1|.|.|TRBV27
TGTGCCAGCAGTTTTGGCAATGAGCAGTTCTTC
CASSFGNEQFF
>TRBJ2-7|few|TRBD2|TRBV27
TGTGCCAGCAGTCATGGCCCAGCGGGAGCGGGGGAGCAGTACTTC
CASSHGPAGAGEQYF
>TRBJ2-7|many|.|TRBV20-1
TGCAGTGCTAGTCGTCTCGAGCAGTACTTC
CSASRLEQYF
>TRBJ2-1|large|.|TRBV7-6
TGTGCCAGCAGCTTGGGTGCGGGTGAGGTCTCCTACAATGAGCAGTTCTTC
CASSLGAGEVSYNEQFF
>TRBJ2-1|many|.|TRBV7-2
TGTGCCAGCAGCTTAGCGCCTGGGAAATACAATGAGCAGTTCTTC
CASSLAPGKYNEQFF
>TRBJ2-7|few|TRBD2|TRBV3-1
TGTGCCAGCAGTCCCCCGGGACTAAACTCCTACGAGCAGTACTTC
CASSPPGLNSYEQYF
>TRBJ1-3|many|.|TRBV7-2
TGTGCCAGTTCCCAGAGCTCTGGAAACACCATATATTTT
CASSQSSGNTIYF
>TRBJ1-2|few|.|TRBV6-6
TGTGCCAGCACTCAAACTCCGGGACCCCGCTTACAATTCTATGGCTACACCTTC
CASTQTPGPRLQFYGYTF
>TRBJ2-5|many|.|TRBV28
TGTGCCAGCAGTTTCGGAAACCTACAAGAGACCCAGTACTTC
CASSFGNLQETQYF
>TRBJ2-5|many|TRBD2|TRBV7-2
TGTGCCAGCAGCTCATGGACTAGCGGGAGGGCAGGGGAGACCCAGTACTTC
CASSSWTSGRAGETQYF
>TRBJ1-2|many|TRBD1|TRBV29-1
TGCAGCGTTGGAGGGACAGGGAATAGCTATGGCTACACCTTC
CSVGGTGNSYGYTF
>TRBJ1-6|.|.|TRBV28
TGTGCCAGCAGCCGATTGAGCTCCTATAATTCACCCCTCCACTTT
CASSRLSSYNSPLHF
>TRBJ2-7|many|TRBD1|TRBV6-1
TGTGCCAGTACCGGGACAGGGGTTCAGAGCGAGCAGTACTTC
CASTGTGVQSEQYF
>TRBJ2-3|.|.|TRBV6-4
TGTGCCAGCAGTGACGGGGCAACCCTCTGGGATACGCAGTATTTT
CASSDGATLWDTQYF
>TRBJ2-5|.|TRBD2|TRBV10-2
TGCGCCAGCAGTGAGCCCCGACTAGCGGGAGGGGTGAAGACCCAGTACTTC
CASSEPRLAGGVKTQYF
>TRBJ2-2|few|TRBD2|TRBV5-1
TGCGCCAGCAGCTTGGCTCCGGGACTAGCGGCCACGAACACCGGGGAGCTGTTTTTT
CASSLAPGLAATNTGELFF
>TRBJ2-1|many|.|TRBV4-1
TGCGCCAGCAGCGCCCGCCCCGGCAATGAGCAGTTCTTC
CASSARPGNEQFF
>TRBJ2-5|many|.|TRBV25-1
TGTGCCAGCAGTGAATGGTGGAGTCCTGAGACCCAGTACTTC
CASSEWWSPETQYF
>TRBJ1-1|many|.|TRBV20-1
TGCAGTGCTGAGGGTTCGGGCCGGACTGAAGCTTTCTTT
CSAEGSGRTEAFF
>TRBJ2-1|.|.|TRBV11-2
TGTGCCAGCAGCCCCCTGGTCCAGGTCGGGAATGAGCAGTTCTTC
CASSPLVQVGNEQFF
>TRBJ2-2|many|.|TRBV4-3
TGCGCCAGCAGACCGGTAGGGGACACCGGGGAGCTGTTTTTT
CASRPVGDTGELFF
>TRBJ2-3|.|.|TRBV20-1
TGCAGTGCTGTCCCGGGAGCTAGCACAGATACGCAGTATTTT
CSAVPGASTDTQYF
>TRBJ2-1|many|TRBD1|TRBV24-1
TGTGCCACCAGTGAAACCGGGACAGGGGGTGTACGAGGGGACAATGAGCAGTTCTTC
CATSETGTGGVRGDNEQFF
>TRBJ1-3|.|.|TRBV7-8
TGTGCCAGCAGCGCGGGACAACCCGTCTCTGGAAACACCATATATTTT
CASSAGQPVSGNTIYF
>TRBJ2-7|few|.|TRBV5-1
TGCGCCAGCAGAGGCGGGGCTTCAACCGGCGAGCAGTACTTC
CASRGGASTGEQYF
>TRBJ1-1|many|TRBD1|TRBV6-2/TRBV6-3
TGTGCCAGCAGTTACCCCCCCGGCAGGGGGCGATTCAGGAACACTGAAGCTTTCTTT
CASSYPPGRGRFRNTEAFF
>TRBJ1-6|many|.|TRBV19
TGTGCCAGCCGCCTTCAGGGGTCCTATAATTCACCCCTCCACTTT
CASRLQGSYNSPLHF
>TRBJ2-7|many|TRBD2|TRBV2
TGTGCCAGCAACTTGGGACTAGCGGGACCCTACGAGCAGTACTTC
CASNLGLAGPYEQYF